This T cell receptor (beta chain) was profiled in a study of identical twins. TCRdb called the 5' RACE reads again in MiXCR, with one record for every CDR3 protein. In the table there are over 500,000 distinct CDR3 sequences, around 20% of which are singletons. Germline-derived CDR1 and CDR2 are SGHRS and YFSETQ. V was pared by 0 bases and J by 10 bases, with 24 bases between. The CDR3 has 17 amino acids. This clonotype occurred a few times. These data also featured in a second study, about T cells expressing NK-cell markers.

The TCR sequence derives from a woman under 30 in good health. Input material: CD4+ T cells sorted from blood. The J gene is TRBJ2-3, the V gene TRBV5-1, with D possibly being TRBD1 or TRBD2 (6 bases each). The CDR3 is CASSLAQGTGVGNPQYF. CDR3 DNA: TGCGCCAGCAGCTTGGCCCAGGGGACGGGAGTAGGTAATCCGCAGTATTTT.